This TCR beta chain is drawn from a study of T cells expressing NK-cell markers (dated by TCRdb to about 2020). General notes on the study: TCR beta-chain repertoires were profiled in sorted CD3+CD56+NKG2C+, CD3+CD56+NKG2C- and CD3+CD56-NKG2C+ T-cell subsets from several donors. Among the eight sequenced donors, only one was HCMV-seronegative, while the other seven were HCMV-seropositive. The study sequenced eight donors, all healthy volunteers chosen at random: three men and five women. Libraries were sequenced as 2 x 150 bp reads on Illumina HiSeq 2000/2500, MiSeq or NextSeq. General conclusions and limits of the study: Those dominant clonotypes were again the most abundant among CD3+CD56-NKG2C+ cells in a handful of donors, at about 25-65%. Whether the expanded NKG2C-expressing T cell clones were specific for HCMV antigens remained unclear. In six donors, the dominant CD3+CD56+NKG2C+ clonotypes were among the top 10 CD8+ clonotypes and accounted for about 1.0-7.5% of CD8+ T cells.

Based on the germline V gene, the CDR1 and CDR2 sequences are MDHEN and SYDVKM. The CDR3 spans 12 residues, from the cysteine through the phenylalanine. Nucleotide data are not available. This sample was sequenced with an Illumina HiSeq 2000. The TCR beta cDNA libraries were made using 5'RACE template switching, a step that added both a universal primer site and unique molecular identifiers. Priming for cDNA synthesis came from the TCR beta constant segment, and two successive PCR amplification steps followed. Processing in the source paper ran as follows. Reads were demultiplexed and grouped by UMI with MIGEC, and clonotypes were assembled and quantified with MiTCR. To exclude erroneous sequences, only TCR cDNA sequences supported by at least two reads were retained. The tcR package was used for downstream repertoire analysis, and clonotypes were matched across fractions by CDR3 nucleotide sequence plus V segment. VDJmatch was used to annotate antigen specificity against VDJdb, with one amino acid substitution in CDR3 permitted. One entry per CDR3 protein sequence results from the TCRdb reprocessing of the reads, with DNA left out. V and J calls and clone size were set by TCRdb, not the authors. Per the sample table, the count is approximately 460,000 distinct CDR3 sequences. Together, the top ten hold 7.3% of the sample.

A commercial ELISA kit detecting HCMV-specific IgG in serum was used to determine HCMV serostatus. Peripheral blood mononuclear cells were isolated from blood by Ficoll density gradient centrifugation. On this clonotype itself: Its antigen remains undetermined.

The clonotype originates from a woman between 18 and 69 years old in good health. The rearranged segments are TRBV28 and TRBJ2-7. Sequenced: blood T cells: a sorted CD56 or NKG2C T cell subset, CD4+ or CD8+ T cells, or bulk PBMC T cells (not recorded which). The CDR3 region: CASIRFPYEQYF.